At least ten counts were recorded for the clone carrying this T cell receptor (beta chain). Its antigen is unidentified. Documented time point: longitudinal time-point 2. Unsorted libraries were derived from 2 million PBMCs stored at -80 C. This sample is drawn from a study of neurological immune-mediated disorders. Study-wide points: Healthy controls had more TCR clonal expansion than multiple sclerosis, which showed the least, whereas HTLV-1-associated myelopathy showed the most. When repertoires were grouped phylogenetically, those of 18 of 34 multiple sclerosis patients fell into one related-CDR3 cluster, a possible signature.

V lost 4 bases, J lost 2 bases, and 5 bases lay in between. CDR3 length equals 12 residues. The germline gives CDR1 SGHKS, CDR2 YYEKEE (reference sequence). Using its own MiXCR run on the 5' RACE reads, TCRdb lists one record per CDR3 protein. The sample has tens of thousands of distinct CDR3 sequences; 5.5% to 6.5% are singletons. The sample comprised PBMCs. This chain uses TRBV5-5 with TRBJ2-3; D is uncertain. The receptor's source is a woman aged 55-70 years with multiple sclerosis. Here the CDR3 DNA reads TGTGCCAGCAGCCGGTTCACAGATACGCAGTATTTT. Its protein product is CASSRFTDTQYF.